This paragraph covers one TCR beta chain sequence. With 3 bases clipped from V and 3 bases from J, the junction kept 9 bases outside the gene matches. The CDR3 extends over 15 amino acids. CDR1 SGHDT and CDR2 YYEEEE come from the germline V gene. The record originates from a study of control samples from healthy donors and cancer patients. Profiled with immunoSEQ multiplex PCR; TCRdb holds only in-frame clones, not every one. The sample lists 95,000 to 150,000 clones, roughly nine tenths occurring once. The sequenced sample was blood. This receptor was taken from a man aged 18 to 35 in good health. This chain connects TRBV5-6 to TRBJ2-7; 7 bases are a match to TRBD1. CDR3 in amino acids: CASSSNRGRIYEQYF. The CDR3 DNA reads TGTGCCAGCAGCTCAAACAGGGGACGAATCTACGAGCAGTACTTC.